The clone carrying this T cell receptor (beta chain) was counted many times. The data derive from a study of T cells in Graves' hyperthyroidism and ophthalmopathy. TCR beta CDR3 regions were amplified from RNA transcripts. An initial round of RT-PCR targeting the TCR CDR3 relied on the HTBI primer set. Each CDR3 protein is one row after TCRdb ran MiXCR on the multiplex PCR reads. The top ten hold about 50% of the sample, which has around 340,000 distinct CDR3 sequences, approximately 22% seen once. This CDR3 is built from 12 residues. Germline V gene sequence: CDR1 KGHDR, CDR2 SFDVKD. V shed 4 bases and J shed 2 bases, with 3 bases lying between them.

The sample taken for sequencing was blood. V and J are TRBV24-1 and TRBJ2-3; D is undetermined. This TCR came from a woman aged 50 to 65 with Graves' hyperthyroidism. The CDR3 region is CATSDYTDTQYF. The DNA for the CDR3 is TGTGCCACCAGTGACTACACAGATACGCAGTATTTT.